This T cell receptor beta chain was identified during a study of CD8+CD57+ T cells in acquired aplastic anemia. Across the study: An average of around 3.5 ug of DNA was obtained from sorted CD4+ and CD8+ cells.

It was genomic DNA that served as the template for profiling TCR beta VDJ and CDR3. MiXCR was run by TCRdb on the reads, yielding one entry per CDR3 protein. The table lists around 220,000 distinct CDR3 sequences, roughly 50% of them singletons. Trimming left V 4 bases short and J 7 bases short, with 17 bases between. The CDR3 covers 14 residues. CDR1 is MNHEY and CDR2 is SVGAGI in the germline V gene. Patients chosen for sequencing had shown CD8+CD57+ cell expansion by flow cytometry. The cohort consisted entirely of patients having severe acquired aplastic anemia. The sample holds many counts of this clonotype.

This receptor was identified in a human donor with aplastic anemia. V is TRBV6-5 and J is TRBJ2-7, with a weak D call TRBD2 (7 bases). Sequencing used sorted CD4+, CD8+, or CD8+CD57+ T cells (not recorded which) from PBMCs. CDR3 sequence: CASSSPRGALEQYF. CDR3 DNA: TGTGCCAGCAGTTCACCTCGGGGGGCGCTGGAGCAGTACTTC.